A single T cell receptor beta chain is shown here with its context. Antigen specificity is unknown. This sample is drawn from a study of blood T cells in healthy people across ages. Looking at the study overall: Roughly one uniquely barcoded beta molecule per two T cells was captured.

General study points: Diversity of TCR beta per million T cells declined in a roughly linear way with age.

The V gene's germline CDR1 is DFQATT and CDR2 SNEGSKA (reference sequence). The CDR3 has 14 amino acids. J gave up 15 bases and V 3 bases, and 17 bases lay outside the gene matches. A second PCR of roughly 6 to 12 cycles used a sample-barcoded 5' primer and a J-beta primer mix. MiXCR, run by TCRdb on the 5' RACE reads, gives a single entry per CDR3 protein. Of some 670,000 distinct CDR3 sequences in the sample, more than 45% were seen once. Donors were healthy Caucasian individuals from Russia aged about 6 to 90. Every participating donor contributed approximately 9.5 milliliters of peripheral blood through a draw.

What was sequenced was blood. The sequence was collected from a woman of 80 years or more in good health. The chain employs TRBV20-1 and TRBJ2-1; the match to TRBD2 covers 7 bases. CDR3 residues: CSASDLGLPNAPFF. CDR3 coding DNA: TGCAGTGCTAGCGATTTGGGACTACCCAATGCTCCGTTCTTC.